Reported below is one T cell receptor (beta chain). Its antigen is unidentified. TCR beta CDR3 sequences were amplified from RNA transcripts. Primed by the HTBI set, a first-round RT-PCR was run on the TCR CDR3. TCRdb re-called the multiplex PCR reads through MiXCR, storing one row per CDR3 protein. The repertoire holds 300,000 or so distinct CDR3 sequences, with approximately 16% as singletons. This CDR3 is 14 amino acids long. V lost 3 bases to trimming and J lost 5 bases; unmatched junction nucleotides: 7. Germline V gene data show CDR1 as SGHRS and CDR2 as YFSETQ. This record belongs to a study of T cells in Graves' hyperthyroidism and ophthalmopathy. Findings and limits, study-wide: With a median lead of about six months before onset, the model predicted ophthalmopathy.

The sequence was obtained from a man aged 25 to 45 with Graves' hyperthyroidism. The V gene is TRBV5-1, the J gene TRBJ2-5; 7 bases line up with TRBD1. The sequencing sample was made of blood. CDR3 amino acids: CASSSGQVGETQYF. DNA of the CDR3: TGCGCCAGCAGCTCCGGACAGGTTGGGGAGACCCAGTACTTC. The full variable domain, completed using reference TRBV5-1 and TRBJ2-5, is KAGVTQTPRYLIKTRGQQVTLSCSPISGHRSVSWYQQTPGQGLQFLFEYFSETQRNKGNFPGRFSGRQFSNSRSEMNVSTLELGDSALYLCASSSGQVGETQYFGPGTRLLVL.